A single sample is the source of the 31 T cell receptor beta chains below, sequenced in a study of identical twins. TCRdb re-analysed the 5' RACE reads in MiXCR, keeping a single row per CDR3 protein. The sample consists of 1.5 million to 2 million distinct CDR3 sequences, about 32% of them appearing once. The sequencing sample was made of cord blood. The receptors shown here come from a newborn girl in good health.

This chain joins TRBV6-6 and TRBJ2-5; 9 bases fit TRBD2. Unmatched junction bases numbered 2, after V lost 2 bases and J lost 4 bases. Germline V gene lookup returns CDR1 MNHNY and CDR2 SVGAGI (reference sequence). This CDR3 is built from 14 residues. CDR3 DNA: TGTGCCAGCAGTTACCTTAGCGGGAGAGAGACCCAGTACTTC. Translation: CASSYLSGRETQYF.

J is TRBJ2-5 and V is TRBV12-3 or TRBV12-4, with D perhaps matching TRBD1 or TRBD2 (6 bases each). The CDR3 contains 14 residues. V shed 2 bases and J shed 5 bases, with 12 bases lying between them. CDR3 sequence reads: CASSLRRGTETQYF. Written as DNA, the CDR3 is TGTGCCAGCAGTTTACGGAGGGGGACGGAGACCCAGTACTTC.

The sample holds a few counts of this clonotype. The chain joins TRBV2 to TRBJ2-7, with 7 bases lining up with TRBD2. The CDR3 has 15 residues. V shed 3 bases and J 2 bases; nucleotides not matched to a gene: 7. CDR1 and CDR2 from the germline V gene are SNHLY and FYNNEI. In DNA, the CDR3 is TGTGCCAGCAGTGATGTGCTAGCGGCGACCTACGAGCAGTACTTC. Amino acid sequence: CASSDVLAATYEQYF.

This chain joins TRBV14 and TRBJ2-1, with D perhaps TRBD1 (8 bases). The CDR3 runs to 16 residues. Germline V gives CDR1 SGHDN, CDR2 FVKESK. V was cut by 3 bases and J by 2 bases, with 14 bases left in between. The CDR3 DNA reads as TGTGCCAGCAGCCAGGGGGGGACAGGAGCCTACAATGAGCAGTTCTTC. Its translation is CASSQGGTGAYNEQFF. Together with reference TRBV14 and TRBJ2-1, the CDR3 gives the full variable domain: EAGVTQFPSHSVIEKGQTVTLRCDPISGHDNLYWYRRVMGKEIKFLLHFVKESKQDESGMPNNRFLAERTGGTYSTLKVQPAELEDSGVYFCASSQGGTGAYNEQFFGPGTRLTVL.

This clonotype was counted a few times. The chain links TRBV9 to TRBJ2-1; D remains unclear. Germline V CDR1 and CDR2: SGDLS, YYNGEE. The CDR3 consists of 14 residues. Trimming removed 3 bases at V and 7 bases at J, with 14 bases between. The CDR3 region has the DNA TGTGCCAGCAGCGAAGATCCCGGAAGGAATGAGCAGTTCTTC. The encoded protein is CASSEDPGRNEQFF.

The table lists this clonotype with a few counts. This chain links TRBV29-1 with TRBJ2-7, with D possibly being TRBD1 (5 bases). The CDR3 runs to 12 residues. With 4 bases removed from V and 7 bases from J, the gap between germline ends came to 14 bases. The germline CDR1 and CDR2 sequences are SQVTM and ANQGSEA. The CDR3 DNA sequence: TGCAGCGTTGGGAGCGCGGACAATGAGCAGTACTTC. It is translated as CSVGSADNEQYF.

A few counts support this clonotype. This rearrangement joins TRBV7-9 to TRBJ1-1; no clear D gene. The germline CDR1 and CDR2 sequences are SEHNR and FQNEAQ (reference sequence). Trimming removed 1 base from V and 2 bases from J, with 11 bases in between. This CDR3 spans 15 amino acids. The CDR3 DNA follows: TGTGCCAGCAGCTTAGTTCAGGCGCCCAACACTGAAGCTTTCTTT. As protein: CASSLVQAPNTEAFF.

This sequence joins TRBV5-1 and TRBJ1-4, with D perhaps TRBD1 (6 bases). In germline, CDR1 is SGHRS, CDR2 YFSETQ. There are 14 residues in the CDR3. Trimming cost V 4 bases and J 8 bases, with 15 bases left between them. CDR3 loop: CASSDDRLSEKLFF. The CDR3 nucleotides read TGCGCCAGCAGCGATGACAGGTTATCGGAAAAACTGTTTTTT.

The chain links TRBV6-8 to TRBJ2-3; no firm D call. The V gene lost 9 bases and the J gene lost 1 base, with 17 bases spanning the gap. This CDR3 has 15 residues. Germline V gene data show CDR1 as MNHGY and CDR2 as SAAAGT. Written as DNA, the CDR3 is TGTGCCAGAAGCTGTCGCTCTGGCGGCACAGATACGCAGTATTTT. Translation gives CARSCRSGGTDTQYF.

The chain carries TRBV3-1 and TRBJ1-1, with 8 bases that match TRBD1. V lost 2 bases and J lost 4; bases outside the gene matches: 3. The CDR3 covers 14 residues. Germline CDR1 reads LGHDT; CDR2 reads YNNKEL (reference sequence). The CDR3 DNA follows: TGTGCCAGCAGCCAATCACAGGGGGTCACTGAAGCTTTCTTT. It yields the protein CASSQSQGVTEAFF.

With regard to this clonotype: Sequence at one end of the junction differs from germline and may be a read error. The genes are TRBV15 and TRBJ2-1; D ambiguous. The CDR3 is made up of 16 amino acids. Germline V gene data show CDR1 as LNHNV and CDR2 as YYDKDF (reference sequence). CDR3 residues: CATSREARYRANEQFF. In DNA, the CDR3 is TGTGCCACCAGCAGAGAGGCCAGGTATCGGGCCAATGAACAGTTCTTC.

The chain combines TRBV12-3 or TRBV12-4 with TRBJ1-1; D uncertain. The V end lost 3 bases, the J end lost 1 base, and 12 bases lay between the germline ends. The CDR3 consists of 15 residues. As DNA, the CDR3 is TGTGCCAGCAGTTTCGAAGGGTCAGCGAACACTGAAGCTTTCTTT. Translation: CASSFEGSANTEAFF.

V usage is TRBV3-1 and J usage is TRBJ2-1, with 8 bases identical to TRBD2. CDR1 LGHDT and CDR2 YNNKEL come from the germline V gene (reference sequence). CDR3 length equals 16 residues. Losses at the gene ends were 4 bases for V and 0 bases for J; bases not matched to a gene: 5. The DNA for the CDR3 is TGTGCCAGCAGCCCCGAACTAGCGGTCTCCTACAATGAGCAGTTCTTC. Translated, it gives CASSPELAVSYNEQFF.

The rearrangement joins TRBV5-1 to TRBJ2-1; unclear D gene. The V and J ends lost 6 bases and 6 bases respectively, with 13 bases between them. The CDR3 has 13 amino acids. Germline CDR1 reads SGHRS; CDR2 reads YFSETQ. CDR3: CASNPEGFNEQFF. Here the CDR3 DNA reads TGCGCCAGCAACCCCGAAGGGTTCAATGAGCAGTTCTTC.

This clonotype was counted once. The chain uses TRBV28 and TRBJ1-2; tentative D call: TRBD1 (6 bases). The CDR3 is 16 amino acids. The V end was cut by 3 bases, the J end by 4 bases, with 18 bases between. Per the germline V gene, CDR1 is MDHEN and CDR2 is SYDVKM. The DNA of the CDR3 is TGTGCCAGCAGTTTCCTGGACAGACGGTCCCGCTATGGCTACACCTTC. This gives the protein CASSFLDRRSRYGYTF.

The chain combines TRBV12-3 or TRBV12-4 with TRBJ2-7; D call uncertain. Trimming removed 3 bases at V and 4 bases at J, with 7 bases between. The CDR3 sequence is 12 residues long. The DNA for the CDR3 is TGTGCCAGCAGTTTCGTCCTTTACGAGCAGTACTTC. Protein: CASSFVLYEQYF.

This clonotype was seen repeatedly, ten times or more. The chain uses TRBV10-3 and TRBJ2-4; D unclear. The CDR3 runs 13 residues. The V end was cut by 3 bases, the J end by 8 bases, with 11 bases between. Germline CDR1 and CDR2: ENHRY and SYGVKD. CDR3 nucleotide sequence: TGTGCCATCAGTGACCCAAGGAAGGACATTCAGTACTTC. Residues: CAISDPRKDIQYF.

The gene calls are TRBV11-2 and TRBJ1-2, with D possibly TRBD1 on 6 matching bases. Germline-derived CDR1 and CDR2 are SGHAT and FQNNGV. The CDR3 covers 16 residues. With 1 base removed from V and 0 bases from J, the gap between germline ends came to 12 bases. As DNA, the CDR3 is TGTGCCAGCAGCTTAGTTCCGGGGGCGGCTAACTATGGCTACACCTTC. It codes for CASSLVPGAANYGYTF.

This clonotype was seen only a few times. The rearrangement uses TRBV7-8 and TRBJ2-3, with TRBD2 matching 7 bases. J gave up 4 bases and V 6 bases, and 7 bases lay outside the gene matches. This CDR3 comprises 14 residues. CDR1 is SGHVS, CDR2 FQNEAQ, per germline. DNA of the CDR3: TGTGCCAGCAGACCTAGCGGTCGGTCAGATACGCAGTATTTT. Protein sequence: CASRPSGRSDTQYF.

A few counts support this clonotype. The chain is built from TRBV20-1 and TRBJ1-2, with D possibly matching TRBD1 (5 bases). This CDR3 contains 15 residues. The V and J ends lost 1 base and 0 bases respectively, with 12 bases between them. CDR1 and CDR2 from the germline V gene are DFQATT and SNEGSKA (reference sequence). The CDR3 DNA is TGCAGTGCTAGAGCCGGGGGGGGAGCTAACTATGGCTACACCTTC. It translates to CSARAGGGANYGYTF.

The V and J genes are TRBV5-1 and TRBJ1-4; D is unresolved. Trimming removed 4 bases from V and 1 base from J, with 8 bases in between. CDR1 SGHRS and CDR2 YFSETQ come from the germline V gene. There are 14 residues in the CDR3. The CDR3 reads CASSQTITNEKLFF. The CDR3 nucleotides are TGCGCCAGCAGCCAAACAATAACTAATGAAAAACTGTTTTTT.

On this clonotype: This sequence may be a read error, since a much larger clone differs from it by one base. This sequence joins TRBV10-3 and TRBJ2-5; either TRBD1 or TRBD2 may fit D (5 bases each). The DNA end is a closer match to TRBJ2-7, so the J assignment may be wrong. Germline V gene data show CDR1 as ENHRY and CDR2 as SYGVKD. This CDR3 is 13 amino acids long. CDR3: CATSESGRYEQYF. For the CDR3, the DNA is TGTGCCACCAGTGAGTCGGGACGCTACGAGCAGTACTTC.

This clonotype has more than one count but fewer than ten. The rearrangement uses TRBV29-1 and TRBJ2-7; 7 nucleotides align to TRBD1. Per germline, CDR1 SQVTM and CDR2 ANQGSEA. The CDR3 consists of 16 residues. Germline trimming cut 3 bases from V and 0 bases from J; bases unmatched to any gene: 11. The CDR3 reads CSVEGHRDSPSYEQYF. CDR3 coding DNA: TGCAGCGTTGAGGGGCACCGGGACAGCCCCTCCTACGAGCAGTACTTC.

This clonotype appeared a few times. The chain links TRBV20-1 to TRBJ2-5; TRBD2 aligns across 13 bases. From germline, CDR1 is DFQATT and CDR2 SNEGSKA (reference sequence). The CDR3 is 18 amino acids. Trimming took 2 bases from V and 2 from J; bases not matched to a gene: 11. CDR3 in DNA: TGCAGTGCTAGACGCCGACTAGCGGGGGGCAAACCTCAAGAGACCCAGTACTTC. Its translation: CSARRRLAGGKPQETQYF.

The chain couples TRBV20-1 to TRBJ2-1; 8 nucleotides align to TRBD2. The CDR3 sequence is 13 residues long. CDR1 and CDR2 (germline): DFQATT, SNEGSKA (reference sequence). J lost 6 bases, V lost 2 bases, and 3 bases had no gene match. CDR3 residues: CSARLAGTNEQFF. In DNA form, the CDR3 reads TGCAGTGCTAGACTAGCGGGTACCAATGAGCAGTTCTTC.

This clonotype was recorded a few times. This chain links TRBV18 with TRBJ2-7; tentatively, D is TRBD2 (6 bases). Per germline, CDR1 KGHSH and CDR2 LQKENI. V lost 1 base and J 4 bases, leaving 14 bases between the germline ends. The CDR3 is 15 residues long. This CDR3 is CASSPQGQGGYEQYF. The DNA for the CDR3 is TGTGCCAGCTCACCACAGGGGCAGGGAGGATACGAGCAGTACTTC.

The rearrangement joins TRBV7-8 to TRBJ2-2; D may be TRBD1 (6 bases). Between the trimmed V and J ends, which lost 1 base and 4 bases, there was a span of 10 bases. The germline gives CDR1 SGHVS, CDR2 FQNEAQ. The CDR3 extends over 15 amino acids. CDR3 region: CASSLVRQVTGELFF. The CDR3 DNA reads TGTGCCAGCAGCTTAGTTAGACAGGTCACCGGGGAGCTGTTTTTT. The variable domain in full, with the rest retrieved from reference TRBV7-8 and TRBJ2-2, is GAGVSQSPRYKVAKRGQDVALRCDPISGHVSLFWYQQALGQGPEFLTYFQNEAQLDKSGLPSDRFFAERPEGSVSTLKIQRTQQEDSAVYLCASSLVRQVTGELFFGEGSRLTVL.

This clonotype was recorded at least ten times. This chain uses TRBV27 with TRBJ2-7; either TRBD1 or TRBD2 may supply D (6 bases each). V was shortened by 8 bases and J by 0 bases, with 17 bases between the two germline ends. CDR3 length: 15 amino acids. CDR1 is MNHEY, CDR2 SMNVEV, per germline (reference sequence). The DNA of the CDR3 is TGTGCCAGCGCAAAACAGGGACTCCTCTCCTACGAGCAGTACTTC. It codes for CASAKQGLLSYEQYF.

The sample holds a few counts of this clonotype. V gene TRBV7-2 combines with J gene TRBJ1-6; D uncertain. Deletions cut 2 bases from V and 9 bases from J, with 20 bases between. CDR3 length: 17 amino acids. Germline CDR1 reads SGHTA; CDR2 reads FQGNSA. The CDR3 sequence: CASSLRGGAWEGSPLHF. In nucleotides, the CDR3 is TGTGCCAGCAGCTTACGCGGAGGAGCCTGGGAGGGTTCACCCCTCCACTTT. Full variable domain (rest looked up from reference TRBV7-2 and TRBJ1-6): GAGVSQSPSNKVTEKGKDVELRCDPISGHTALYWYRQSLGQGLEFLIYFQGNSAPDKSGLPSDRFSAERTGGSVSTLTIQRTQQEDSAVYLCASSLRGGAWEGSPLHFGNGTRLTVT.

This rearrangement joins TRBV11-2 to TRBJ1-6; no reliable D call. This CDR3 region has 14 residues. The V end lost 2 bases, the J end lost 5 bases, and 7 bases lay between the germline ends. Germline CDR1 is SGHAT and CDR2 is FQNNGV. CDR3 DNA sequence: TGTGCCAGCAGCTTAACCCCCAATAATTCACCCCTCCACTTT. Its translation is CASSLTPNNSPLHF.

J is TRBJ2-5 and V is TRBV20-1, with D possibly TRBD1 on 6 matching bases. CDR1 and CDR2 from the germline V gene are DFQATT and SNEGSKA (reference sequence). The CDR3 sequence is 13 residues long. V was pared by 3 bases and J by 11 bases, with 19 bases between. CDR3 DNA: TGCAGTGCTAGGTGGGTCAGGGGCCATGAGCAGTACTTC. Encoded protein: CSARWVRGHEQYF.